Below, 17 T cell receptor beta chains from the same sample are listed, as sequenced in a study of blood T cells in healthy people across ages. Sample-barcoded 5' priming and a J-beta primer mix drove a second PCR of roughly 6 to 12 cycles. TCRdb called the 5' RACE reads again in MiXCR, with one record for every CDR3 protein. The sample lists approximately 690,000 distinct CDR3 sequences, around two fifths seen once, with about 30% in the top ten. The sequenced sample was blood. Receptors were obtained from a man aged 80 or over in good health.

This chain links TRBV6-2 or TRBV6-3 with TRBJ1-1; perhaps TRBD1 as D (5 bases). Germline V CDR1 and CDR2: MNHEY, SVGEGT. Deletions cut 11 bases from V and 5 bases from J, with 18 bases between. The CDR3 runs to 13 residues. For the CDR3, the DNA is TGTGCCGGCTCAGGGAAGGTGGGAACTGAAGCTTTCTTT. Translation gives CAGSGKVGTEAFF.

There are a few counts of this clonotype. J is TRBJ2-5 and V is TRBV7-2, with a weak D call TRBD2 (6 bases). The DNA end lines up better with TRBJ2-7; the J call may be wrong. Germline CDR1 and CDR2: SGHTA and FQGNSA. The CDR3 covers 15 residues. CDR3 residues: CASSLGGVTLYEQYF. CDR3 bases: TGTGCCAGCAGCTTAGGGGGGGTCACCCTTTACGAGCAGTACTTC.

This clonotype appeared a few times. This chain uses TRBV5-1 with TRBJ2-1; D may correspond to TRBD1 or TRBD2 (6 bases each). Trimming removed 0 bases from V and 9 bases from J, with 16 bases in between. The CDR3 has 15 amino acids. Germline V gives CDR1 SGHRS, CDR2 YFSETQ. CDR3 nucleotides: TGCGCCAGCAGCTTGGCCCCGGGGGCGGAGGGTGAGCAGTTCTTC. Encoded protein: CASSLAPGAEGEQFF.

This clonotype was detected only a few times. The genes are TRBV27 and TRBJ2-7; 7 positions agree with TRBD1. The J call may be faulty, since TRBJ2-5 better matches the DNA end. Germline V gives CDR1 MNHEY, CDR2 SMNVEV (reference sequence). The length of the CDR3 is 14 residues. CDR3 protein: CASRKGANQETQYF. CDR3 nucleotides: TGTGCCAGCAGAAAGGGGGCAAACCAAGAGACCCAGTACTTC.

This clonotype occurred a few times. The rearrangement links TRBV9 to TRBJ2-3; the D is unclear. Germline V CDR1 and CDR2: SGDLS, YYNGEE. Trimming stripped 2 bases from V and 3 bases from J, with 10 bases between. The length of the CDR3 is 14 residues. CDR3 protein: CASSVAARTDTQYF. The CDR3 DNA reads TGTGCCAGCAGCGTCGCGGCCCGGACAGATACGCAGTATTTT.

J is TRBJ2-4 and V is TRBV7-2; weak D call: TRBD1 (6 bases). This CDR3 is built from 16 residues. Germline V gene sequence: CDR1 SGHTA, CDR2 FQGNSA. V was pared by 5 bases and J by 0 bases, with 14 bases between. CDR3 DNA: TGTGCCAGCAGCACCAGGGGAATGCTAGCCAAAAACATTCAGTACTTC. This sequence encodes CASSTRGMLAKNIQYF.

This rearrangement joins TRBV7-9 to TRBJ2-5; the D is unclear. The CDR3 runs 13 residues. Germline V lookup: CDR1 SEHNR, CDR2 FQNEAQ (reference sequence). V was shortened by 3 bases and J by 2 bases, with 7 bases between the two germline ends. The chain's CDR3 is CASSFMAQETQYF. For the CDR3, the DNA is TGTGCCAGCAGCTTTATGGCACAAGAGACCCAGTACTTC.

This clonotype was detected many times. V is TRBV4-1 and J is TRBJ1-1; D may be TRBD1 (5 bases). Trimming stripped 4 bases from V and 0 bases from J, with 6 bases between. CDR3 length: 13 amino acids. Per germline, CDR1 MGHRA and CDR2 YSYEKL. DNA for the CDR3: TGCGCCAGCAGCCCGACAGTGAACACTGAAGCTTTCTTT. Translating it yields CASSPTVNTEAFF.

The chain couples TRBV28 to TRBJ1-2, with 7 bases matching TRBD1. With 4 bases clipped from V and 5 bases from J, the junction kept 13 bases outside the gene matches. CDR3 length: 16 amino acids. The germline gives CDR1 MDHEN, CDR2 SYDVKM. The CDR3 sequence: CASSSPWEGAGYGYTF. For the CDR3, the DNA is TGTGCCAGCAGTTCCCCCTGGGAGGGGGCAGGGTATGGCTACACCTTC.

Only a few counts were recorded for this clonotype. The genes are TRBV12-3 or TRBV12-4 and TRBJ1-5; a possible D gene is TRBD1 (5 bases). This CDR3 contains 16 residues. V was clipped by 4 bases and J by 4 bases, with 17 bases between them. As DNA, the CDR3 is TGTGCCAGCAGTTCCAAGGGGTGGGCTGGGAATCAGCCCCAGCATTTT. Protein product: CASSSKGWAGNQPQHF.

This clonotype has just a few counts. The V call is TRBV9, the J call TRBJ2-3; D remains unclear. Germline CDR1 reads SGDLS; CDR2 reads YYNGEE. V was clipped by 0 bases and J by 4 bases, with 9 bases between them. CDR3 size: 14 residues. For the CDR3, the DNA is TGTGCCAGCAGCGTAGAGAGAAACTCAGATACGCAGTATTTT. Translating gives CASSVERNSDTQYF.

The chain recombines TRBV20-1 with TRBJ1-6, with D perhaps TRBD1 (6 bases). The V gene's germline CDR1 is DFQATT and CDR2 SNEGSKA (reference sequence). V dropped 0 bases and J dropped 5 bases, with 11 bases sitting between them. The CDR3 covers 15 residues. CDR3 region: CSARDTGSNNSPLHF. The CDR3 DNA reads TGCAGTGCTAGAGACACAGGGTCGAATAATTCACCCCTCCACTTT.

This chain links TRBV28 with TRBJ2-7; a possible D gene is TRBD2 (5 bases). This CDR3 spans 15 amino acids. Trimming took 7 bases from V and 4 from J, leaving 20 bases between them. Looked up from germline, CDR1 is MDHEN and CDR2 is SYDVKM. In DNA form, the CDR3 reads TGTGCCAGCAATTCAGGAGGTTCCGGATCATACGAGCAGTACTTC. Residues: CASNSGGSGSYEQYF.

The table lists this clonotype with many counts. The chain is built from TRBV7-3 and TRBJ2-6, with D uncertain. Germline CDR1 SGHTA, CDR2 FQGTGA. The CDR3 runs 16 residues. With 7 bases removed from V and 0 bases from J, the gap between germline ends came to 13 bases. CDR3 sequence (DNA): TGTGCCAGCACTCTAAATCCCGGCTCTGGGGCCAACGTCCTGACTTTC. It encodes CASTLNPGSGANVLTF.

This clonotype was recorded a few times. The chain uses TRBV4-2 and TRBJ2-1; TRBD2 aligns across 8 bases. This CDR3 has 16 amino acids. After removal of 4 bases from V and 4 bases from J, the junction contained 9 bases not matched to a gene. The germline V gene has CDR1 LGHNA and CDR2 YNFKEQ. In DNA form, the CDR3 reads TGTGCCAGCAGCCCCCTCCCGGGGGGGGTATACAATGAGCAGTTCTTC. Its translation: CASSPLPGGVYNEQFF.

The rearrangement links TRBV24-1 to TRBJ2-7; 7 nucleotides agree with TRBD1. CDR1 is KGHDR, CDR2 SFDVKD, per germline. This CDR3 comprises 16 residues. The V and J ends lost 4 bases and 6 bases, in that order; junction bases with no gene match: 14. This chain's CDR3 is CATSELEQGSLSEQYF. In nucleotides, the CDR3 is TGTGCCACCAGTGAATTAGAACAGGGGAGCCTTTCCGAGCAGTACTTC.

This clonotype was seen only a few times. V and J are TRBV7-2 and TRBJ2-5, with D perhaps TRBD1 (6 bases). CDR1 is SGHTA, CDR2 FQGNSA, per germline. The ends were cut back, 5 bases at V and 5 bases at J, with 12 bases in the middle. The CDR3 is made up of 13 amino acids. Here the CDR3 reads CASSTRTVETQYF. Written as DNA, the CDR3 is TGTGCCAGCAGCACTCGGACAGTGGAGACCCAGTACTTC.